The 5 T cell receptor beta chains given below trace back to one sample, sequenced in a study of CD8+ T cells in alopecia areata. In each case, RNA was isolated and then reverse transcribed into cDNA as the sequencing template. TCRdb's table, derived via immunoSEQ multiplex PCR, lists solely in-frame clones and lacks some. The table has 100,000 to 120,000 clones, roughly 56% seen once. Indicated treatment: oral pan-JAK inhibitor, 5-10 mg twice daily. Sequenced here: CD4+ T cells sorted from blood, sampled at week 24, from a patient treated with tofacitinib. These receptor sequences come from a human donor with alopecia areata.

This clone was counted a few times. J is TRBJ2-2 and V is TRBV18; possible D gene TRBD1, 6 bases. The CDR3 sequence is 14 residues long. Deletions cut 2 bases from V and 2 bases from J, with 6 bases between. Germline V gene lookup returns CDR1 KGHSH and CDR2 LQKENI. CDR3 nucleotide sequence: TGTGCCAGCTCACCAGGGGGCAACACCGGGGAGCTGTTTTTT. The encoded protein is CASSPGGNTGELFF.

The rearrangement uses TRBV30 and TRBJ1-1, with D possibly TRBD1 on 5 matching bases. This CDR3 has 13 residues. The germline V gene encodes CDR1 GTSNPN and CDR2 SVGIG (reference sequence). V lost 5 bases and J lost 5, with 15 bases in between. CDR3 region: CAWETVEGTEAFF. The CDR3 nucleotides read TGTGCCTGGGAAACAGTTGAGGGGACTGAAGCTTTCTTT.

The chain has TRBV5-6 and TRBJ2-1; maybe TRBD1 (5 bases). Germline V gives CDR1 SGHDT, CDR2 YYEEEE. This CDR3 spans 16 amino acids. Trimming took off 5 bases at V and 5 bases at J, with 20 bases between the two ends. CDR3 in amino acids: CASRPFQGYPHNEQFF. The CDR3 region has the DNA TGTGCCAGCAGGCCATTTCAGGGTTATCCTCACAATGAGCAGTTCTTC. The full variable domain, with the rest looked up from reference TRBV5-6 and TRBJ2-1, is DAGVTQSPTHLIKTRGQQVTLRCSPKSGHDTVSWYQQALGQGPQFIFQYYEEEERQRGNFPDRFSGHQFPNYSSELNVNALLLGDSALYLCASRPFQGYPHNEQFFGPGTRLTVL.

The chain has TRBV5-1 and TRBJ2-1, with a weak D call TRBD2 (6 bases). V was trimmed by 0 bases and J by 12 bases, leaving 10 bases between them. The CDR3 loop spans 12 amino acids. Germline V lookup: CDR1 SGHRS, CDR2 YFSETQ. CDR3 nucleotide sequence: TGCGCCAGCAGCTTGGAGGGGAGGCGGCAGTTCTTC. It translates to CASSLEGRRQFF.

This clone was found a few times. The chain has TRBV4-3 and TRBJ2-2, with a weak D call TRBD2 (6 bases). The CDR3 consists of 16 residues. Germline V gene sequence: CDR1 LGHNA, CDR2 YSLEER. Trimming removed 0 bases at V and 7 bases at J, with 15 bases between. The CDR3 DNA follows: TGCGCCAGCAGCCAAGATTTCCTCCCGCGGGGCGGGGAGCTGTTTTTT. This encodes CASSQDFLPRGGELFF.